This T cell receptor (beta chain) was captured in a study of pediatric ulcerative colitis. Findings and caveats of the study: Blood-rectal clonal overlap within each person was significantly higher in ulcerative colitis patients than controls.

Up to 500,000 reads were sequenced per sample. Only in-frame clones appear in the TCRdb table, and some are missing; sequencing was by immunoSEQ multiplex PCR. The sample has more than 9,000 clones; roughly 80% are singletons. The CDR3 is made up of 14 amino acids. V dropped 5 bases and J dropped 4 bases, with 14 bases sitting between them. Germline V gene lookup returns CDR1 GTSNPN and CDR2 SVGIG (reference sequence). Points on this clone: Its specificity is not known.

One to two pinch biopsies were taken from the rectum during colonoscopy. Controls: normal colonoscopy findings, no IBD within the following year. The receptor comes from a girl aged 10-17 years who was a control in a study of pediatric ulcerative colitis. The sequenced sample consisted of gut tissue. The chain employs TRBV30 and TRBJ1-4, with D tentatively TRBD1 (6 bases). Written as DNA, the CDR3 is TGTGCCTGGTCCGGGGGCGCCGGTAATGAAAAACTGTTTTTT. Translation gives CAWSGGAGNEKLFF.